Following are 14 T cell receptor beta chains from one sample sequenced in a study of blood T cell repertoires in COVID-19. Using immunoSEQ multiplex PCR, the repertoire was profiled, and TCRdb retains in-frame clones only, with some absent. The repertoire holds approximately 70,000 clones, with 85% to 90% as singletons. The sample was peripheral blood. These receptors were obtained from a woman of 80 years or more with active COVID-19.

V and J are TRBV10-3 and TRBJ2-5; 10 bases fit TRBD1. Germline V lookup: CDR1 ENHRY, CDR2 SYGVKD. V trimming: 6 bases; J trimming: 5 bases; junction bases outside the gene matches: 9. The CDR3 covers 15 residues. Here the CDR3 reads CAISPGQGTRETQYF. DNA of the CDR3: TGTGCCATCAGCCCGGGACAGGGGACCCGCGAGACCCAGTACTTC.

The gene calls are TRBV7-9 and TRBJ2-7; D is perhaps TRBD2 (5 bases). The V end was cut by 1 base, the J end by 6 bases, with 10 bases between. The CDR3 length is 13 residues. Looked up from germline, CDR1 is SEHNR and CDR2 is FQNEAQ (reference sequence). This CDR3 is CASSLVGLAEQYF. The DNA of the CDR3 is TGTGCCAGCAGCTTAGTCGGTCTAGCCGAGCAGTACTTC. Full variable domain (rest looked up from reference TRBV7-9 and TRBJ2-7): DTGVSQNPRHKITKRGQNVTFRCDPISEHNRLYWYRQTLGQGPEFLTYFQNEAQLEKSRLLSDRFSAERPKGSFSTLEIQRTEQGDSAMYLCASSLVGLAEQYFGPGTRLTVT.

The J gene is TRBJ2-1, the V gene TRBV19; 9 positions agree with TRBD2. This CDR3 has 18 residues. Germline CDR1 and CDR2: LNHDA and SQIVND (reference sequence). V shed 3 bases, J shed 7 bases, and the junction held 16 bases outside the gene matches. CDR3 amino acids: CASSITPPGLAQVNEQFF. The CDR3, as DNA: TGTGCCAGTAGTATCACCCCCCCGGGACTAGCCCAAGTGAATGAGCAGTTCTTC.

V usage is TRBV2 and J usage is TRBJ2-2; the match to TRBD2 covers 8 bases. The CDR3 length is 15 residues. CDR1 SNHLY and CDR2 FYNNEI come from the germline V gene. With 4 bases clipped from V and 5 bases from J, the junction kept 6 bases outside the gene matches. CDR3 sequence reads: CASSVDGRDTGELFF. The CDR3, as DNA: TGTGCCAGCAGTGTCGACGGGAGGGATACCGGGGAGCTGTTTTTT. Full variable domain (rest looked up from reference TRBV2 and TRBJ2-2): EPEVTQTPSHQVTQMGQEVILRCVPISNHLYFYWYRQILGQKVEFLVSFYNNEISEKSEIFDDQFSVERPDGSNFTLKIRSTKLEDSAMYFCASSVDGRDTGELFFGEGSRLTVL.

This chain connects TRBV10-1 to TRBJ2-1; a possible D gene is TRBD2 (6 bases). CDR1 is WNHNN, CDR2 SYGVQD, per germline (reference sequence). CDR3 length equals 13 residues. V was pared by 7 bases and J by 6 bases, with 13 bases between. CDR3 sequence reads: CASKPLEGNEQFF. CDR3 nucleotides: TGCGCCAGCAAACCTTTGGAGGGCAATGAGCAGTTCTTC.

The V call is TRBV2, the J call TRBJ2-7, with TRBD1 matching 7 bases. The junction had 8 bases not matched to a gene; V was cut back by 6 bases and J by 0 bases. This CDR3 region has 15 residues. From germline, CDR1 is SNHLY and CDR2 FYNNEI. The CDR3 region has the DNA TGTGCCAGCAGACAAGGACAGGATAGCTCCTACGAGCAGTACTTC. This gives the protein CASRQGQDSSYEQYF.

This clone was counted only a few times. The chain combines TRBV19 with TRBJ2-3; 10 bases map to TRBD2. CDR1 is LNHDA, CDR2 SQIVND, per germline (reference sequence). The CDR3 consists of 16 residues. V was clipped by 7 bases and J by 6 bases; unmatched bases: 13. The CDR3 loop reads CASTTPSGSSGDTQYF. Here the CDR3 DNA reads TGTGCCAGTACTACTCCTAGCGGGAGTTCCGGGGATACGCAGTATTTT.

This chain uses TRBV5-1 with TRBJ2-2; D unresolved. The germline V gene has CDR1 SGHRS and CDR2 YFSETQ. The CDR3 spans 14 residues. V dropped 2 bases and J dropped 4 bases, with 9 bases sitting between them. The CDR3 sequence: CASSFAPGTGELFF. Here the CDR3 DNA reads TGCGCCAGCAGCTTCGCCCCGGGCACCGGGGAGCTGTTTTTT.

V gene TRBV7-2 combines with J gene TRBJ2-7; tentatively, D is TRBD1 (8 bases). Trimming shortened V by 5 bases and J by 2 bases, and 16 bases separated the two germline ends. This CDR3 has 15 residues. Germline CDR1 and CDR2: SGHTA and FQGNSA. The CDR3 region is CASSQGAGEAYEQYF. In nucleotides, the CDR3 is TGTGCCAGCAGCCAGGGGGCGGGAGAGGCCTACGAGCAGTACTTC.

This chain's CDR3 is CASSSIWGPATNEKLFF. In nucleotides, the CDR3 is TGTGCCAGCAGTTCCATTTGGGGGCCTGCAACTAATGAAAAACTGTTTTTT. The V and J genes are TRBV27 and TRBJ1-4, with D maybe TRBD1 (6 bases). The CDR3 loop spans 17 amino acids. CDR1 is MNHEY and CDR2 is SMNVEV in the germline V gene (reference sequence). The V and J ends lost 4 bases and 0 bases respectively, with 15 bases between them.

The chain employs TRBV28 and TRBJ1-3, with 7 bases identical to TRBD1. CDR3 length: 17 residues. Germline values: CDR1 MDHEN, CDR2 SYDVKM. Unmatched junction bases numbered 10, after V lost 5 bases and J lost 0 bases. The CDR3: CASSLGQALSSGNTIYF. CDR3 in DNA: TGTGCCAGCAGTCTCGGACAGGCCCTAAGCTCTGGAAACACCATATATTTT.

The chain carries TRBV6-5 and TRBJ1-5; D perhaps matches TRBD1 (5 bases). Trimming removed 7 bases at V and 3 bases at J, with 10 bases between. CDR1 and CDR2 from the germline V gene are MNHEY and SVGAGI. CDR3 length: 13 amino acids. Written as DNA, the CDR3 is TGTGCCAGCACAGGGTCAAACAATCAGCCCCAGCATTTT. Its protein product is CASTGSNNQPQHF.

The chain combines TRBV4-1 with TRBJ1-4; a weak D match, TRBD1 (6 bases). Germline CDR1 and CDR2: MGHRA and YSYEKL. CDR3 length equals 15 residues. The germline V and J ends were trimmed by 3 bases and 5 bases, with 13 bases remaining between them. CDR3 sequence: CASSHTPDRNEKLFF. The CDR3 DNA reads TGCGCCAGCAGCCATACCCCTGACAGGAATGAAAAACTGTTTTTT.

This sequence joins TRBV5-4 and TRBJ2-2; D remains ambiguous. V lost 1 base to trimming and J lost 6 bases, with 10 bases between them. The CDR3 spans 14 residues. CDR1 is SGHNT, CDR2 YYREEE, per germline (reference sequence). CDR3 DNA: TGTGCCAGCAGCTTGTCCCAATCGGCCGGGGAGCTGTTTTTT. This codes for CASSLSQSAGELFF.